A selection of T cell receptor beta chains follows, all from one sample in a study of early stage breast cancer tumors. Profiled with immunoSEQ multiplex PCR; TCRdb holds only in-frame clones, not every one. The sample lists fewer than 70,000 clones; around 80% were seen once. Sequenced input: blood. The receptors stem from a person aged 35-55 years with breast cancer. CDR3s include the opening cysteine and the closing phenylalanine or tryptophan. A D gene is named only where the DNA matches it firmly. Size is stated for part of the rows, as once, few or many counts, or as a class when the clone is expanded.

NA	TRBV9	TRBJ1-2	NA	CASSVDARGGVFYGYTF	TGTGCCAGCAGCGTAGACGCGAGGGGAGGGGTGTTCTATGGCTACACCTTC
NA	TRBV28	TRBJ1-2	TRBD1	CASSITTGLGYTF	TGTGCCAGCAGCATTACGACAGGGCTTGGCTACACCTTC
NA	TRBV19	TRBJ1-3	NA	CASASPGAIYF	TGTGCCAGTGCCTCGCCGGGGGCCATATATTTT
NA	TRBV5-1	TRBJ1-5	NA	CASSLTPSNQPQHF	TGCGCCAGCAGCTTGACACCGTCAAATCAGCCCCAGCATTTT
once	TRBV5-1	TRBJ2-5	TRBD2	CASSATSGPQETQYF	TGCGCCAGCAGCGCAACTAGCGGACCCCAAGAGACCCAGTACTTC
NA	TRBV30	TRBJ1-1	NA	CAWNLQMLTFF	TGTGCCTGGAATTTACAGATGTTAACTTTCTTT
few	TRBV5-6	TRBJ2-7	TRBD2	CASSPGLAGDDEQYF	TGTGCCAGCAGCCCCGGACTAGCGGGAGATGATGAGCAGTACTTC
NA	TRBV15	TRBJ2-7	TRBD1	CATSRGPRDRAREQYF	TGTGCCACCAGCAGAGGGCCCCGGGACAGGGCTCGCGAGCAGTACTTC
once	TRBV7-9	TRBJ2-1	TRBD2	CASSLMAGGPGNEQFF	TGTGCCAGCAGCTTAATGGCGGGAGGGCCTGGCAATGAGCAGTTCTTC
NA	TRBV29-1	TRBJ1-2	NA	CSVEGSDIIAYGYTF	TGCAGCGTTGAAGGGAGCGATATAATAGCCTATGGCTACACCTTC
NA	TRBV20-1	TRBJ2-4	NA	CSARVRGLQYF	TGCAGTGCTAGAGTCCGAGGTTTACAGTACTTC
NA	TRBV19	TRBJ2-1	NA	CASSIVWTSNEQFF	TGTGCCAGTAGTATAGTTTGGACCTCGAATGAGCAGTTCTTC
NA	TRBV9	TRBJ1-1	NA	CASSVVPSNTEAFF	TGTGCCAGCAGCGTAGTTCCGTCGAACACTGAAGCTTTCTTT
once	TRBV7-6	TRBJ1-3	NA	CASSSQVGSGNTIYF	TGTGCCAGCAGCTCCCAGGTGGGCTCTGGAAACACCATATATTTT
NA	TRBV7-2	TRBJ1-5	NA	CASSLTGNQPQHF	TGTGCCAGCAGCCTGACAGGTAATCAGCCCCAGCATTTT